These 20 T cell receptor beta chains were sequenced from one sample in a study of T cell responses to AZD1222 COVID-19 vaccine. Using immunoSEQ multiplex PCR, the repertoire was profiled, and TCRdb retains in-frame clones only, with some absent. The table has 150,000 to 160,000 clones, about 87% seen once; the top ten hold roughly a tenth. The sample consisted of peripheral blood, taken 28 days after the second AZD1222 dose. All receptors derive from an adult who received the AZD1222 COVID-19 vaccine.

The chain is built from TRBV10-3 and TRBJ2-5, with 9 positions matching TRBD2. The CDR3 spans 15 residues. The junction had 6 bases not matched to a gene; V was cut back by 4 bases and J by 3 bases. Per the germline V gene, CDR1 is ENHRY and CDR2 is SYGVKD. The CDR3 bases are TGTGCCATCAGTGTTTCCAGGACTAGCGAAGAGACCCAGTACTTC. Translated: CAISVSRTSEETQYF.

The chain joins TRBV3-1 (or the pseudogene TRBV3-2) to TRBJ1-3; TRBD1 agrees at 7 bases. CDR1 and CDR2 (germline): LGHDT, YNNKEL (reference sequence). The V gene end was trimmed by 6 bases and the J gene end by 0 bases; junction bases not matched to a gene: 14. CDR3 length: 18 amino acids. The CDR3 DNA reads TGTGCCAGCAGACACACTAGACAGGGTCACAACTCTGGAAACACCATATATTTT. Amino acids: CASRHTRQGHNSGNTIYF.

CDR3 sequence: CASSSTSGSSYEQYF. The DNA of the CDR3 is TGTGCCAGCAGCTCGACTAGCGGGAGTTCCTACGAGCAGTACTTC. The chain carries TRBV6-2 or TRBV6-3 and TRBJ2-7; 12 bases fit TRBD2. Germline trimming cut 6 bases from V and 1 base from J; bases unmatched to any gene: 4. Germline V gene data show CDR1 as MNHEY and CDR2 as SVGEGT. This CDR3 is 15 amino acids long.

The V gene is TRBV5-6, the J gene TRBJ2-1, with 7 positions matching TRBD2. J was trimmed by 10 bases and V by 1 base; bases with no gene match: 14. Germline assignment: CDR1 SGHDT and CDR2 YYEEEE. The CDR3 is 16 residues long. The CDR3 DNA follows: TGTGCCAGCAGCTTGTATGGGGGGGAGAGGATCGGAGAGCAGTTCTTC. This encodes CASSLYGGERIGEQFF. Full variable domain (missing parts from reference TRBV5-6 and TRBJ2-1): DAGVTQSPTHLIKTRGQQVTLRCSPKSGHDTVSWYQQALGQGPQFIFQYYEEEERQRGNFPDRFSGHQFPNYSSELNVNALLLGDSALYLCASSLYGGERIGEQFFGPGTRLTVL.

CDR3 in DNA: TGTGCCAGCAGCTTGTCAGGGTCTAACTATGGCTACACCTTC. Its translation: CASSLSGSNYGYTF. V gene TRBV7-2 combines with J gene TRBJ1-2; weak D call: TRBD1 (5 bases). The CDR3 contains 14 residues. The germline V and J ends were trimmed by 3 bases and 0 bases, with 8 bases remaining between them. The germline gives CDR1 SGHTA, CDR2 FQGNSA.

V gene TRBV5-6 combines with J gene TRBJ2-1, with D perhaps TRBD1 (6 bases). The CDR3 is 15 amino acids. V lost 1 base, J lost 3 bases, and 11 bases lay in between. Germline loops: CDR1 SGHDT, CDR2 YYEEEE. CDR3: CASSLNREYYNEQFF. In nucleotides, the CDR3 is TGTGCCAGCAGCTTGAACAGGGAGTACTACAATGAGCAGTTCTTC. Looking up the rest from reference TRBV5-6 and TRBJ2-1 gives the full variable domain: DAGVTQSPTHLIKTRGQQVTLRCSPKSGHDTVSWYQQALGQGPQFIFQYYEEEERQRGNFPDRFSGHQFPNYSSELNVNALLLGDSALYLCASSLNREYYNEQFFGPGTRLTVL.

This clone was picked up one time. The rearrangement joins TRBV14 to TRBJ2-1; maybe TRBD2 (6 bases). The CDR3 is made up of 12 amino acids. Germline V CDR1 and CDR2: SGHDN, FVKESK. Deletions cut 1 base from V and 13 bases from J, with 11 bases between. The CDR3 DNA follows: TGTGCCAGCAGCCAAGCGCAACTAGCACAGTTCTTC. This sequence encodes CASSQAQLAQFF. Filled out from reference TRBV14 and TRBJ2-1, the complete variable domain reads EAGVTQFPSHSVIEKGQTVTLRCDPISGHDNLYWYRRVMGKEIKFLLHFVKESKQDESGMPNNRFLAERTGGTYSTLKVQPAELEDSGVYFCASSQAQLAQFFGPGTRLTVL.

The J gene is TRBJ1-1, the V gene TRBV18; D unclear. V was shortened by 4 bases and J by 6 bases, with 12 bases between the two germline ends. Germline CDR1 reads KGHSH; CDR2 reads LQKENI. The CDR3 is 13 amino acids. The CDR3 spells CASSQVEESEAFF. The CDR3 DNA reads as TGTGCCAGCTCACAGGTAGAAGAATCTGAAGCTTTCTTT.

This clone showed up just a few times. This sequence joins TRBV19 and TRBJ1-2; tentative D call: TRBD1 (5 bases). Trimming pared 6 bases from V and 2 bases from J, leaving 22 bases between. Germline values: CDR1 LNHDA, CDR2 SQIVND (reference sequence). The CDR3 covers 17 residues. The CDR3 nucleotides are TGTGCCAGTAGACCCGGCATGGCACAGGTGGGAAACTATGGCTACACCTTC. This codes for CASRPGMAQVGNYGYTF.

This sequence joins TRBV6-2 or TRBV6-3 and TRBJ2-7; 12 bases line up with TRBD1. This CDR3 is 16 amino acids long. Germline CDR1 reads MNHEY; CDR2 reads SVGEGT. J gave up 4 bases and V 5 bases, and 9 bases lay outside the gene matches. The DNA of the CDR3 is TGTGCCAGCAGTAAACCGGGACAGGGGGCGCGGTACGAGCAGTACTTC. Translation: CASSKPGQGARYEQYF.

This clone has more than one count but fewer than ten. The chain has TRBV27 and TRBJ2-3, with D unresolved. CDR3 length: 15 amino acids. Germline values: CDR1 MNHEY, CDR2 SMNVEV (reference sequence). V lost 0 bases, J lost 0 bases, and 7 bases lay in between. The CDR3 reads CASSLSTVSTDTQYF. The CDR3 bases are TGTGCCAGCAGTTTATCGACGGTTAGCACAGATACGCAGTATTTT.

This chain connects TRBV30 to TRBJ1-1, with 7 bases identical to TRBD1. The J segment lost 4 bases and the V segment lost 4 bases, leaving 6 bases of the junction unmatched. The CDR3 has 13 amino acids. From germline, CDR1 is GTSNPN and CDR2 SVGIG (reference sequence). CDR3 sequence: CAWNSGGITEAFF. In DNA, the CDR3 is TGTGCCTGGAACTCAGGGGGAATCACTGAAGCTTTCTTT.

The chain employs TRBV5-1 and TRBJ2-7; the match to TRBD2 covers 11 bases. There are 16 residues in the CDR3. Germline V gene data show CDR1 as SGHRS and CDR2 as YFSETQ. Losses at the gene ends were 4 bases for V and 2 bases for J; bases not matched to a gene: 8. CDR3 nucleotide sequence: TGCGCCAGCAGCCATACCGGGACTAGCGGTCCCTACGAGCAGTACTTC. It codes for CASSHTGTSGPYEQYF.

The rearrangement joins TRBV5-5 to TRBJ2-2, with D perhaps matching TRBD1 (5 bases). CDR1 is SGHKS, CDR2 YYEKEE, per germline (reference sequence). The CDR3 is 15 amino acids. Trimming left V 2 bases short and J 0 bases short, with 8 bases between. The CDR3 spells CASSLGETNTGELFF. In nucleotides, the CDR3 is TGTGCCAGCAGCTTAGGGGAAACGAACACCGGGGAGCTGTTTTTT.

The rearrangement joins TRBV6-2 or TRBV6-3 to TRBJ1-2; 9 bases agree with TRBD1. The CDR3 covers 16 residues. The V and J ends lost 0 bases and 1 base, in that order; junction bases with no gene match: 3. CDR1 and CDR2 from the germline V gene are MNHEY and SVGEGT. The CDR3 DNA reads as TGTGCCAGCAGTTACTCCGGGACAGGGATTAACTATGGCTACACCTTC. Encoded protein: CASSYSGTGINYGYTF.

The V and J genes are TRBV24-1 and TRBJ2-5; 10 nucleotides agree with TRBD1. CDR3 length: 15 amino acids. J lost 4 bases, V lost 7 bases, and 8 bases had no gene match. The germline V gene has CDR1 KGHDR and CDR2 SFDVKD. The CDR3 coding sequence is TGTGCCACCAGCATGCGGACAGGGGGGTTAGAGACCCAGTACTTC. This encodes CATSMRTGGLETQYF.

As concerns this clone: This same CDR3 is encoded by further DNA sequences in the sample. J is TRBJ2-7 and V is TRBV6-2 or TRBV6-3, with D perhaps matching TRBD1 or TRBD2 (5 bases each). The CDR3 covers 14 residues. From germline, CDR1 is MNHEY and CDR2 SVGEGT. V dropped 0 bases and J dropped 0 bases, with 6 bases sitting between them. CDR3 sequence reads: CASSYSRGSYEQYF. The CDR3 nucleotides are TGTGCCAGCAGTTACTCGAGGGGCTCCTACGAGCAGTACTTC.

The chain joins TRBV6-5 to TRBJ2-1, with D tentatively TRBD2 (6 bases). Trimming pared 6 bases from V and 3 bases from J, leaving 15 bases between. The CDR3 runs to 15 residues. The germline V gene has CDR1 MNHEY and CDR2 SVGAGI. CDR3 sequence: CASREGPGVYNEQFF. CDR3 DNA sequence: TGTGCCAGCAGAGAGGGACCGGGAGTCTACAATGAGCAGTTCTTC.

The V gene is TRBV6-1, the J gene TRBJ1-4; TRBD1 is a possible D gene (5 bases). The CDR3 is 13 residues long. Germline V gene data show CDR1 as MNHNS and CDR2 as SASEGT. Trimming left V 3 bases short and J 7 bases short, with 9 bases between. This CDR3 reads CASSDRVAEKLFF. For the CDR3, the DNA is TGTGCCAGCAGTGACAGGGTGGCTGAAAAACTGTTTTTT.

The V gene is TRBV6-5, the J gene TRBJ2-1, with D perhaps matching TRBD2 (6 bases). V was trimmed by 6 bases and J by 6 bases, leaving 12 bases between them. This CDR3 contains 13 residues. Germline CDR1 MNHEY, CDR2 SVGAGI. The CDR3 loop is CASRPTRSNEQFF. The CDR3 DNA reads as TGTGCCAGCAGGCCGACTAGATCCAATGAGCAGTTCTTC.